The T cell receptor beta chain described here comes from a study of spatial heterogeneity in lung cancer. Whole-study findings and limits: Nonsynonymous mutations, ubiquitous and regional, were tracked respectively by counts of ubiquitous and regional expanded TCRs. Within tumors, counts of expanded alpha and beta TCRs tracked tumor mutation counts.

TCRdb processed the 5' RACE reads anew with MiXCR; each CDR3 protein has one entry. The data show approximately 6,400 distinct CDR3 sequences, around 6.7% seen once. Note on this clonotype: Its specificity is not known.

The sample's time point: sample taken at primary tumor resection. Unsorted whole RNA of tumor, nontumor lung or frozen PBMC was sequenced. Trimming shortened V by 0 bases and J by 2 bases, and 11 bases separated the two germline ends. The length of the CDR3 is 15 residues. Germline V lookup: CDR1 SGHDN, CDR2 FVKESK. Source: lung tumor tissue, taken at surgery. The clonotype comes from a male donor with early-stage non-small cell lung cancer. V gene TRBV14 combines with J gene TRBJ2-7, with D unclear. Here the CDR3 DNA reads TGTGCCAGCAGCCAAGATAGCAGGTATACCTACGAGCAGTACTTC. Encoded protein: CASSQDSRYTYEQYF.